This T cell receptor (beta chain) was identified during a study of blood T cell repertoires in COVID-19. As for the study in general: Both acute and convalescent COVID-19 samples were obtained from the United States, Italy and Spain. PBMCs, B-cell-depleted T cells, or T cells were the source of the cDNA or gDNA that made up the material.

Trimming took 8 bases from V and 5 from J, leaving 15 bases between them. The length of the CDR3 is 13 residues. The germline V gene has CDR1 LNHDA and CDR2 SQIVND (reference sequence). This table comes from immunoSEQ multiplex PCR, and its TCRdb copy is limited to in-frame clones, with some not included. The sample records approximately 230,000 clones, 88% being singletons. This clone was found many times. Sequenced input: peripheral blood. The TCR sequence derives from a man older than 75 with acute or convalescent COVID-19. The chain is built from TRBV19 and TRBJ2-5; D gene ambiguous. The CDR3 reads CASSLPPGETQYF. CDR3 DNA sequence: TGTGCCAGTTCGCTACCACCCGGGGAGACCCAGTACTTC.